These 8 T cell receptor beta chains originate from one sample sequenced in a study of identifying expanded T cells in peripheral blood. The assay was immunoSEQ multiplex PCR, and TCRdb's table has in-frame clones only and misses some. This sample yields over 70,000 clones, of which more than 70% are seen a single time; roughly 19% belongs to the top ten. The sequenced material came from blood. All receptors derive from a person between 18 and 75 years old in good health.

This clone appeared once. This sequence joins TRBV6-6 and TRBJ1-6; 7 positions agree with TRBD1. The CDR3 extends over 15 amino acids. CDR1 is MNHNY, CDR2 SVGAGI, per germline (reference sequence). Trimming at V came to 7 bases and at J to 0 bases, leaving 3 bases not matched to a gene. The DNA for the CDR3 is TGTGCCAGCATTCGGGACAGCTCCTATAATTCACCCCTCCACTTT. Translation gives CASIRDSSYNSPLHF.

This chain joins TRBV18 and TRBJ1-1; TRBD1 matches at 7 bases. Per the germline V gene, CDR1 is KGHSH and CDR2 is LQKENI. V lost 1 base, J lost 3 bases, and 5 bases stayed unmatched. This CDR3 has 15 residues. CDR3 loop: CASSPQGAGDTEAFF. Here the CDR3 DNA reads TGTGCCAGCTCACCACAGGGGGCCGGGGACACTGAAGCTTTCTTT.

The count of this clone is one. This CDR3 is CSVEVEQGAFYGYTF. The CDR3 DNA follows: TGCAGCGTTGAAGTAGAGCAGGGCGCTTTCTATGGCTACACCTTC. V gene TRBV29-1 combines with J gene TRBJ1-2; possibly TRBD1 for D (5 bases). The V end lost 1 base, the J end lost 4 bases, and 16 bases lay between the germline ends. Germline CDR1 and CDR2: SQVTM and ANQGSEA. This CDR3 is built from 15 residues.

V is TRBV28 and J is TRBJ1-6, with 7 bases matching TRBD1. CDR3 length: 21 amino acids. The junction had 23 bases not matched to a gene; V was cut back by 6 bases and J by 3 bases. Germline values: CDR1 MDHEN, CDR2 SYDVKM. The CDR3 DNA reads TGTGCCAGCAGCCCATACAGGGGCCGAGCTGGAAGTAGCGTCTATAATTCACCCCTCCACTTT. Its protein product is CASSPYRGRAGSSVYNSPLHF. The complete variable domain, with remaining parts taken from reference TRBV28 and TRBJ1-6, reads DVKVTQSSRYLVKRTGEKVFLECVQDMDHENMFWYRQDPGLGLRLIYFSYDVKMKEKGDIPEGYSVSREKKERFSLILESASTNQTSMYLCASSPYRGRAGSSVYNSPLHFGNGTRLTVT.

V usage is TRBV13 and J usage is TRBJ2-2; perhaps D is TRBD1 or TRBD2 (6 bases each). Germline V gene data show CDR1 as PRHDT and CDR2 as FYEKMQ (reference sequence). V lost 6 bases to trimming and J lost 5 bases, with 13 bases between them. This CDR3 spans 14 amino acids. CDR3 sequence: CASRPGARTGELFF. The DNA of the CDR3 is TGTGCCAGCAGGCCGGGGGCCCGTACCGGGGAGCTGTTTTTT.

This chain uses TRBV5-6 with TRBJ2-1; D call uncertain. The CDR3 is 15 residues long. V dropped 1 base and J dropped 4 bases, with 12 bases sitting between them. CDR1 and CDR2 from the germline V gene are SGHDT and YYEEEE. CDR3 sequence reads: CASSLWDLPYNEQFF. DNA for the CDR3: TGTGCCAGCAGCTTGTGGGATCTACCGTACAATGAGCAGTTCTTC.

This CDR3 is CAWSGGTADEKLFF. CDR3 bases: TGTGCCTGGAGTGGAGGCACCGCGGATGAAAAACTGTTTTTT. The chain carries TRBV30 and TRBJ1-4; unclear D gene. This CDR3 has 14 amino acids. V lost 1 base and J 6 bases, leaving 12 bases between the germline ends. In germline, CDR1 is GTSNPN, CDR2 SVGIG (reference sequence).

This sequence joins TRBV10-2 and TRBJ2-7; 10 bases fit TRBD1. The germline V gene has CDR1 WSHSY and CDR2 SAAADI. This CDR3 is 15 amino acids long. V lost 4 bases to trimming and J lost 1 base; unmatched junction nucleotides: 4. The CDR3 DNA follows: TGCGCCAGCAGTGGGGACAGGGGTAGGTCCTACGAGCAGTACTTC. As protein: CASSGDRGRSYEQYF.